One and the same sample provided the 17 T cell receptor beta chains below, sequenced in a study of blood T cell repertoires in COVID-19. Method: immunoSEQ multiplex PCR; TCRdb's copy keeps in-frame clones and lacks some. The profile shows 200,000 to 250,000 clones, around 86% of them singletons. The sequenced sample consisted of peripheral blood. Receptors were obtained from a woman aged 70 to 79 with COVID-19, enrolled during active disease.

The V and J genes are TRBV7-3 and TRBJ1-3, with no clear D. V lost 5 bases to trimming and J lost 0 bases, with 11 bases between them. CDR3 size: 15 residues. Germline V lookup: CDR1 SGHTA, CDR2 FQGTGA. The CDR3 DNA follows: TGTGCCAGCAGCCTTATGGAGGGCTCTGGAAACACCATATATTTT. Its translation is CASSLMEGSGNTIYF.

The chain has TRBV2 and TRBJ1-2; D might be TRBD1 (6 bases). Germline-derived CDR1 and CDR2 are SNHLY and FYNNEI. Trimming shortened V by 6 bases and J by 6 bases, and 8 bases separated the two germline ends. The CDR3 consists of 11 residues. CDR3 nucleotides: TGTGCCAGCAGCCAGGGGAATGGCTACACCTTC. Amino acid sequence: CASSQGNGYTF.

The J gene is TRBJ1-2, the V gene TRBV3-1 (or the pseudogene TRBV3-2); D gene unclear. The germline gives CDR1 LGHDT, CDR2 YNNKEL (reference sequence). CDR3 length: 15 residues. The germline V and J ends were trimmed by 6 bases and 4 bases, with 18 bases remaining between them. The CDR3: CASSRNSPSFYGYTF. The CDR3, as DNA: TGTGCCAGCAGTCGTAACAGCCCTAGCTTCTATGGCTACACCTTC.

The gene calls are TRBV28 and TRBJ2-4, with 11 bases identical to TRBD1. Trimming removed 5 bases from V and 6 bases from J; junction bases left unmatched: 3. The germline V gene has CDR1 MDHEN and CDR2 SYDVKM. The length of the CDR3 is 14 residues. The CDR3 region has the DNA TGTGCCAGCAGTGAGGGACAGGGGGGAAACATTCAGTACTTC. Its translation: CASSEGQGGNIQYF. The full variable domain, in which reference TRBV28 and TRBJ2-4 provide the parts outside the CDR3, is DVKVTQSSRYLVKRTGEKVFLECVQDMDHENMFWYRQDPGLGLRLIYFSYDVKMKEKGDIPEGYSVSREKKERFSLILESASTNQTSMYLCASSEGQGGNIQYFGAGTRLSVL.

This clone was seen a few times. The sample carries other DNA sequences with the same CDR3. The J gene is TRBJ2-7, the V gene TRBV7-9, with 9 bases identical to TRBD2. With V trimmed by 3 bases and J by 3 bases, 12 bases remained unmatched. There are 17 residues in the CDR3. Germline CDR1 is SEHNR and CDR2 is FQNEAQ (reference sequence). CDR3 sequence reads: CASSFGSGRTGGYEQYF. Here the CDR3 DNA reads TGTGCCAGCAGCTTTGGTAGCGGGAGAACGGGCGGCTACGAGCAGTACTTC.

The CDR3 reads CASSVRGKRNTGELFF. The CDR3 nucleotides are TGTGCCAGCAGCGTTCGAGGGAAACGGAACACCGGGGAGCTGTTTTTT. The chain has TRBV9 and TRBJ2-2, with a weak D call TRBD2 (5 bases). This CDR3 has 16 amino acids. V lost 2 bases to trimming and J lost 1 base, with 12 bases between them. The germline V gene encodes CDR1 SGDLS and CDR2 YYNGEE.

V gene TRBV5-6 combines with J gene TRBJ2-3; TRBD2 aligns across 9 bases. Germline CDR1 reads SGHDT; CDR2 reads YYEEEE. V lost 7 bases to trimming and J lost 3 bases; unmatched junction nucleotides: 6. The CDR3 has 14 amino acids. CDR3 sequence: CASFRLAGTDTQYF. In DNA, the CDR3 is TGTGCCAGCTTCCGGCTAGCGGGGACAGATACGCAGTATTTT.

This chain connects TRBV28 to TRBJ1-2; D possibly corresponds to TRBD1 (6 bases). Germline CDR1 and CDR2: MDHEN and SYDVKM. V was cut by 2 bases and J by 2 bases, with 9 bases left in between. The CDR3 is 14 amino acids. As DNA, the CDR3 is TGTGCCAGCAGTTTAACAGGGTCGAACTATGGCTACACCTTC. This encodes CASSLTGSNYGYTF.

The rearrangement joins TRBV5-1 to TRBJ2-3; a possible D gene is TRBD2 (6 bases). V shed 5 bases and J shed 2 bases, with 15 bases lying between them. Germline V gene sequence: CDR1 SGHRS, CDR2 YFSETQ. This CDR3 is built from 15 residues. The CDR3 coding sequence is TGCGCCAGCAGTTCCGGAGGGCAGACCACAGATACGCAGTATTTT. It specifies CASSSGGQTTDTQYF.

The chain has TRBV5-1 and TRBJ2-5; a weak D match, TRBD1 (5 bases). The CDR3 consists of 14 residues. V lost 2 bases and J 1 base, leaving 9 bases between the germline ends. Germline lookup yields CDR1 SGHRS and CDR2 YFSETQ. The CDR3 sequence: CASSLGQIQETQYF. In DNA, the CDR3 is TGCGCCAGCAGCTTAGGACAAATCCAAGAGACCCAGTACTTC.

V gene TRBV5-1 combines with J gene TRBJ1-3; the D is unclear. The CDR3 runs 15 residues. Trimming removed 3 bases from V and 2 bases from J, with 12 bases in between. Germline CDR1 is SGHRS and CDR2 is YFSETQ. As DNA, the CDR3 is TGCGCCAGCAGCTGGAGTGGAGAGCCTGGAAACACCATATATTTT. This gives the protein CASSWSGEPGNTIYF.

The genes are TRBV11-2 and TRBJ2-6; D may be TRBD2 (5 bases). This CDR3 contains 18 residues. V was cut by 1 base and J by 1 base, with 14 bases left in between. In germline, CDR1 is SGHAT, CDR2 FQNNGV. CDR3 sequence (DNA): TGTGCCAGCAGCTTAGGGGAGCGTTTCTTTTCTGGGGCCAACGTCCTGACTTTC. Translating it yields CASSLGERFFSGANVLTF. Complete variable domain (other parts from reference TRBV11-2 and TRBJ2-6): EAGVAQSPRYKIIEKRQSVAFWCNPISGHATLYWYQQILGQGPKLLIQFQNNGVVDDSQLPKDRFSAERLKGVDSTLKIQPAKLEDSAVYLCASSLGERFFSGANVLTFGAGSRLTVL.

The chain recombines TRBV7-9 with TRBJ2-7; 12 nucleotides line up with TRBD1. The CDR3 loop spans 16 amino acids. After removal of 1 base from V and 6 bases from J, the junction contained 7 bases not matched to a gene. Germline CDR1 and CDR2: SEHNR and FQNEAQ (reference sequence). DNA for the CDR3: TGTGCCAGCAGCTTAGATCCGGGACAGGGGGCTAGCGAGCAGTACTTC. Translated, it gives CASSLDPGQGASEQYF.

The table lists this clone with a count of one. CDR3 in DNA: TGTGCCAGCGGCGGGGCAGGCAATCAGCCCCAGCATTTT. This encodes CASGGAGNQPQHF. The rearrangement joins TRBV7-2 to TRBJ1-5, with D perhaps TRBD1 (5 bases). CDR3 size: 13 residues. Germline V gene sequence: CDR1 SGHTA, CDR2 FQGNSA. V was trimmed by 8 bases and J by 2 bases, leaving 10 bases between them.

This clone was detected once. The chain joins TRBV28 to TRBJ1-2; D is undetermined. The CDR3 totals 10 residues. V lost 5 bases, J lost 8 bases, and 6 bases lay in between. Germline assignment: CDR1 MDHEN and CDR2 SYDVKM. The chain's CDR3 is CASSRRGYTF. The CDR3 coding sequence is TGTGCCAGCAGTCGGAGAGGCTACACCTTC.

This chain joins TRBV6-5 and TRBJ1-6; D unclear. CDR1 MNHEY and CDR2 SVGAGI come from the germline V gene. CDR3 length: 14 residues. Trimming cost V 4 bases and J 13 bases, with 17 bases left between them. CDR3 nucleotide sequence: TGTGCCAGCAGTTTTCAGCGTGAGAATACGCCCCTCCACTTT. This codes for CASSFQRENTPLHF.

A remark on this clone: At one of its ends the junction is not consistent with the germline gene, which may arise from a read error. This rearrangement joins TRBV2 to TRBJ1-1; 9 positions match TRBD1. This CDR3 spans 17 amino acids. Germline CDR1 reads SNHLY; CDR2 reads FYNNEI. The DNA for the CDR3 is TGTGCCAGCAGTGCCGTACGTCCCGGACAGGGGAACTCTGAAGCTTTCTTT. This sequence encodes CASSAVRPGQGNSEAFF.